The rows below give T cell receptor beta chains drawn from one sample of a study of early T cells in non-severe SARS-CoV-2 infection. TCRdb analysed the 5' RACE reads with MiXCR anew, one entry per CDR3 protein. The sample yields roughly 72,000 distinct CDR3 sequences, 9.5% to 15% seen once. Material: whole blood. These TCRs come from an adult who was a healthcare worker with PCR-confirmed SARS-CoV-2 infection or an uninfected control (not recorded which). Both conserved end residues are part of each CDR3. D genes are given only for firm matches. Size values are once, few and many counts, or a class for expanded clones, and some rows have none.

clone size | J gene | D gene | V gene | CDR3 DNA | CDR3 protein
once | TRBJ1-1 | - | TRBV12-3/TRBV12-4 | TGTGCCAGCAGTGACAGTAACACTGAAGCTTTCTTT | CASSDSNTEAFF
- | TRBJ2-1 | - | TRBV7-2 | TGTGCCAGCAGCTTAGGTAACTCCTACAATGAGCAGTTCTTC | CASSLGNSYNEQFF
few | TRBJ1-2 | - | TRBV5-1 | TGCGCCAGCAGCTTGGTTCCCAGCTCTAACTATGGCTACACCTTC | CASSLVPSSNYGYTF
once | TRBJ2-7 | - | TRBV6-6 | TGTGCCAGCAGTACCGGAGGGATGGGTACCTACGAGCAGTACTTC | CASSTGGMGTYEQYF
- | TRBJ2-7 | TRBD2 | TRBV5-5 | TGTGCCAGCAGCCCGGGCGTAAGGACTAGCGGGGATAACGAGCAGTACTTC | CASSPGVRTSGDNEQYF
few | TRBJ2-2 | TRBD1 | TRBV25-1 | TGTGCCAGCAGTGAACCCGGACAGGGGTATAACACCGGGGAGCTGTTTTTT | CASSEPGQGYNTGELFF
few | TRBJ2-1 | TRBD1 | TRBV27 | TGTGCCAGCAGTGAGGACAGGGACAATGAGCAGTTCTTC | CASSEDRDNEQFF
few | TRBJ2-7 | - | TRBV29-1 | TGCAGCGTTGGCAGGACCTTCTACGAGCAGTACTTC | CSVGRTFYEQYF
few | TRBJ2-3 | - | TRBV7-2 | TGTGCCAGCAGCCCGGGTTACAGTTCCACAGATACGCAGTATTTT | CASSPGYSSTDTQYF
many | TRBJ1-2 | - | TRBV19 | TGTGCCAGTAGCACGGGCCCCGTTCGTGGCTACACCTTC | CASSTGPVRGYTF
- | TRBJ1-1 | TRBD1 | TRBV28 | TGTGCCAGCAGGAGACAGGGGGCGCAAACTGAAGCTTTCTTT | CASRRQGAQTEAFF
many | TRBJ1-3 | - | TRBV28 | TGTGCCAGCAGTGAAGCCCGGGACGTCTCTATGACCATATATTTT | CASSEARDVSMTIYF
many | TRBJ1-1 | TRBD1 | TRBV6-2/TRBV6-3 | TGTGCCAGCAGTTACCCGACAGGGGGGATCACTGAAGCTTTCTTT | CASSYPTGGITEAFF
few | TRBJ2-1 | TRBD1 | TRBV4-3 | TGCGCCAGCAGCCAATCTTCGGACAGGGTGTCCTACAATGAGCAGTTCTTC | CASSQSSDRVSYNEQFF
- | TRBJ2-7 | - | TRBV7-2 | TGTGCCAGCAGCCCGGGGGCCTTCTACGAGCAGTACTTC | CASSPGAFYEQYF
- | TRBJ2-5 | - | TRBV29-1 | TGCAGCGTTGAAGAGGAGACCCAGTACTTC | CSVEEETQYF
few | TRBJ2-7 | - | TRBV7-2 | TGTGCCAGCAGCTTAGAAGGTGGACAGATCTACGAGCAGTACTTC | CASSLEGGQIYEQYF
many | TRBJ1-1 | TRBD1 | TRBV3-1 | TGTGCCAGCAGCCTCGGACAGGAGGTAGCTGAAGCTTTCTTT | CASSLGQEVAEAFF
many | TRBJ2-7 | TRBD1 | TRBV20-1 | TGCAGTGCTAGAGATCTCTCCGGACAGGGGGCTGAAGAGCAGTACTTC | CSARDLSGQGAEEQYF
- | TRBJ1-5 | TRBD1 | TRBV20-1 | TGCAGTGCGAGGGACAGGCTCAACCAGCCCCAGCATTTT | CSARDRLNQPQHF
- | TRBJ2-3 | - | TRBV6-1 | TGTGCCAGCAGTGAAGTTATCTCGAGGGGGGATACGCAGTATTTT | CASSEVISRGDTQYF
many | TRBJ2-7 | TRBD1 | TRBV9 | TGTGCCAGCAGCGTAGGACAGGGACGGTACGAGCAGTACTTC | CASSVGQGRYEQYF
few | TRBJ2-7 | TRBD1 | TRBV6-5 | TGTGCCAGCAGTTGGGACAGGGGTACCTACGAGCAGTACTTC | CASSWDRGTYEQYF
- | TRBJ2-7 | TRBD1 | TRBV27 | TGTGCCAGCAGTCGGGACAGCCGCCCCTACGAGCAGTACTTC | CASSRDSRPYEQYF
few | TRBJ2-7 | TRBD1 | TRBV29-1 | TGCAGCGTCTCTCTTTTGACAGGGCGCAGCTACGAGCAGTACTTC | CSVSLLTGRSYEQYF
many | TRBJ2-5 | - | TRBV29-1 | TGCAGCGTTGGGACCCAAGAGACCCAGTACTTC | CSVGTQETQYF
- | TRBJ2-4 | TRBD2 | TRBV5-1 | TGCGCCAGCACTGCGGCGGGAGACAGAAACATTCAGTACTTC | CASTAAGDRNIQYF
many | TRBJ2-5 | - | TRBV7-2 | TGTGCCAGCAGCTGGGAAGGACTCCCATCGGAGACCCAGTACTTC | CASSWEGLPSETQYF
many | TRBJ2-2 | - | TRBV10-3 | TGTGCCGGTGGAATAGGCGGCGGGGAGCTGTTTTTT | CAGGIGGGELFF
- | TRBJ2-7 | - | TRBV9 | TGTGCCAGCAGCGTAGCAGGGAACGAGCAGTACTTC | CASSVAGNEQYF
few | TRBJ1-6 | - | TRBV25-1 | TGTGCCAGCCGGAAATCGGGCTCCTATAATTCACCCCTCCACTTT | CASRKSGSYNSPLHF
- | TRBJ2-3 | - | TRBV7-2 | TGTGCCAGCAGCTTACAGGCAGATCGGGATACGCAGTATTTT | CASSLQADRDTQYF
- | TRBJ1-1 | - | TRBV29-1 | TGCAGCTCCCGAGACAGGAACACTGAAGCTTTCTTT | CSSRDRNTEAFF
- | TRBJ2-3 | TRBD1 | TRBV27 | TGTGCCACCCGGGACAGGGAAACAGATACGCAGTATTTT | CATRDRETDTQYF
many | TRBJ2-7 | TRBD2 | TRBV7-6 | TGTGCCAGCGAGGGCGGGGGCGAGCAGTACTTC | CASEGGGEQYF
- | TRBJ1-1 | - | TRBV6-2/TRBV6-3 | TGTGCCAGCACCCCCGGGACTTTGGCTGAAGCTTTCTTT | CASTPGTLAEAFF
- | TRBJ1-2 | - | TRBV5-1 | TGCGCCAGCAGCCCGGAGGGGGGTAACTATGGCTACACCTTC | CASSPEGGNYGYTF
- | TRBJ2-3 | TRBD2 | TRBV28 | TGTGCCAGCAGTTTGGGGGTCGGGAGGACAGATACGCAGTATTTT | CASSLGVGRTDTQYF
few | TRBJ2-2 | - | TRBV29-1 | TGCAGCGCCTCAATCAAGAACACCGGGGAGCTGTTTTTT | CSASIKNTGELFF
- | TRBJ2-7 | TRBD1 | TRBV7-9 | TGTGCCAGCAGTGAGGGACAGGGGATACCCTACGAGCAGTACTTC | CASSEGQGIPYEQYF
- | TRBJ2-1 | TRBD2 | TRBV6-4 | TGTGCCAGCAGTGACGGACTAGCGGACTACAATGAGCAGTTCTTC | CASSDGLADYNEQFF
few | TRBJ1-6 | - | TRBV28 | TGTGCCAGCAGTCCAGGACAATTCTATAATTCACCCCTCCACTTT | CASSPGQFYNSPLHF
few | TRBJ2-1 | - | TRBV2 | TGTGCCAGCAGTGGGCTGGGAGACAATGAGCAGTTCTTC | CASSGLGDNEQFF
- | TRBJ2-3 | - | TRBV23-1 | TGCGCCAGCAGTCATTATCGCGCACCGGGACACAGGCCCCATACGCAGTATTTT | CASSHYRAPGHRPHTQYF
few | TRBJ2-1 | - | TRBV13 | TGTGCCAGCAGCTTAACCGTTAAAAGCTCCTACAATGAGCAGTTCTTC | CASSLTVKSSYNEQFF
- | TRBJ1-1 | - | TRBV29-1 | TGCAGCGTTGCCGGTCAGACTAACACTGAAGCTTTCTTT | CSVAGQTNTEAFF
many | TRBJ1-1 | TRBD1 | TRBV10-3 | TGTGCCATCACCCGGGACAGGGAAGGCACTGAAGCTTTCTTT | CAITRDREGTEAFF
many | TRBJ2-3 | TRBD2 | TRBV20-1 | TGCAGTGCTAGGTCGAGGAGCGGGAGGGCCATTCAAGATACGCAGTATTTT | CSARSRSGRAIQDTQYF
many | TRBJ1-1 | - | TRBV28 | TGTGCCAGCAGCCGACCGGTCACTGAAGCTTTCTTT | CASSRPVTEAFF
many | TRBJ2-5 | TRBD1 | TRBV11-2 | TGTGCCAGCAGACCAACTCCGGGACAGGGCGCGGAGACCCAGTACTTC | CASRPTPGQGAETQYF
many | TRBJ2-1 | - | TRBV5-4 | TGTGCCAGCAGCTTCACCAATGAGCAGTTCTTC | CASSFTNEQFF
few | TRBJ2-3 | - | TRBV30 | TGTGCCTGCCCAAAGATCGGAGGAGGCGGCACAGATACGCAGTATTTT | CACPKIGGGGTDTQYF
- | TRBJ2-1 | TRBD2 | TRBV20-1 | TGCAGTGCTAGTTCCGGGACTAGCGGTTACAATGAGCAGTTCTTC | CSASSGTSGYNEQFF
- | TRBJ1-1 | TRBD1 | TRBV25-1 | TGTGCCAGCAGTCCCCTCGACAGGGGGCTATCCGAAGCTTTCTTT | CASSPLDRGLSEAFF
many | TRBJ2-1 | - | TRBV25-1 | TGTGCCAGCAGTGATGCTTTAGGGGGTTTGTTCTTC | CASSDALGGLFF
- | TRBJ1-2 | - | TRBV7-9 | TGTGCCAGCAGCTTTACCCCCCTCACTAACTATGGCTACACCTTC | CASSFTPLTNYGYTF
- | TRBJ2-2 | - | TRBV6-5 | TGTGCCAGCAGTTACTCGTTAACACACGGGGAGCTGTTTTTT | CASSYSLTHGELFF
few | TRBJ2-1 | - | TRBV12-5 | TGTGCTAGTAGTGAAGGGAGGGAGCAGTTCTTC | CASSEGREQFF
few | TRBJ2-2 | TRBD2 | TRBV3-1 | TGTGCCAGCAGCCAAGAAGGACTAGCGGGGAACACCGGGGAGCTGTTTTTT | CASSQEGLAGNTGELFF